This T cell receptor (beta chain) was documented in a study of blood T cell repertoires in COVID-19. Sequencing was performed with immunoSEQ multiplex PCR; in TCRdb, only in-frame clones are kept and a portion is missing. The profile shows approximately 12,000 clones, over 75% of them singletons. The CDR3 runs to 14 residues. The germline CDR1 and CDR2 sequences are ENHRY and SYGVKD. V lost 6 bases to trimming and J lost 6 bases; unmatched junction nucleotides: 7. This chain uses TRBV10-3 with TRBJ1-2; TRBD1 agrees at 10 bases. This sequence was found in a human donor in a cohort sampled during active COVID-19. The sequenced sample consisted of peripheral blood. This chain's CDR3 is CAISFRQGADGYTF. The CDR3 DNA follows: TGTGCCATCAGCTTCCGACAGGGGGCCGATGGCTACACCTTC.